Each of the 14 T cell receptor beta chains below was sequenced from the same sample in a study of blood T cells in healthy people across ages. A sample-barcoded 5' primer and a J-beta primer mix were used in a second PCR of about 7 to 11 cycles. MiXCR, applied by TCRdb to the 5' RACE reads, yields one record per CDR3 protein. The sample has 650,000 to 800,000 distinct CDR3 sequences, around two fifths seen once. The specimen was blood. The receptors were gathered from a man in his sixties in good health.

This clonotype was observed a handful of times. The CDR3 DNA follows: TGCGCCAGCAGCTTTCAGGGGGGCTTGAGTACTGAAGCTTTCTTT. Amino acid sequence: CASSFQGGLSTEAFF. The rearrangement joins TRBV5-1 to TRBJ1-1, with 7 bases aligning to TRBD1. The trim removed 2 bases at V and 5 bases at J, leaving 9 bases unmatched. The CDR3 has 15 amino acids. Germline V gives CDR1 SGHRS, CDR2 YFSETQ.

This rearrangement joins TRBV4-1 to TRBJ2-2; 9 bases line up with TRBD1. CDR1 and CDR2 from the germline V gene are MGHRA and YSYEKL. Trimming at V came to 0 bases and at J to 9 bases, leaving 11 bases not matched to a gene. The CDR3 loop spans 17 amino acids. CDR3 residues: CASSQDLLQGASRELFF. The CDR3, as DNA: TGCGCCAGCAGCCAAGATTTGCTACAGGGGGCTTCCAGGGAGCTGTTTTTT.

This clonotype turned up a few times. A much bigger clone sits one base away, suggesting this may be a read error. The chain couples TRBV11-2 to TRBJ1-6, with D unclear. CDR3 size: 14 residues. Germline V gene lookup returns CDR1 SGHAT and CDR2 FQNNGV. The DNA of the CDR3 is TGTGCCAGCAGCGTAGAGTCCCAGTATTCACCCCTCCACTTT. Encoded protein: CASSVESQYSPLHF.

A few counts support this clonotype. This chain connects TRBV7-2 to TRBJ2-7; 11 bases are shared with TRBD2. This CDR3 is built from 16 residues. CDR1 is SGHTA, CDR2 FQGNSA, per germline. The V segment lost 3 bases and the J segment 1 base; nucleotides outside the gene matches: 5. CDR3 sequence: CASSFHSGGASYEQYF. In DNA, the CDR3 is TGTGCCAGCAGCTTTCATAGCGGGGGGGCTTCCTACGAGCAGTACTTC.

This clonotype appeared a few times. The CDR3 is CASTNYNEQFF. The CDR3 DNA sequence: TGTGCCAGCACCAACTACAATGAGCAGTTCTTC. The rearrangement links TRBV12-3 or TRBV12-4 to TRBJ2-1, with D uncertain. The CDR3 is 11 amino acids. Trimming took 7 bases from V and 3 from J, leaving 4 bases between them.

The sample holds one count of this clonotype. This chain uses TRBV3-1 with TRBJ2-3, with D unclear. The CDR3 has 16 residues. V dropped 4 bases and J dropped 1 base, with 15 bases sitting between them. The germline CDR1 and CDR2 sequences are LGHDT and YNNKEL (reference sequence). CDR3 sequence (DNA): TGTGCCAGCAGCCGAACTACCCAAAAGGGCACAGATACGCAGTATTTT. Translation: CASSRTTQKGTDTQYF.

In DNA form, the CDR3 reads TGTGCCAGCAGTTACTCGACAGGGCGTTCCTACAATGAGCAGTTCTTC. Amino acids: CASSYSTGRSYNEQFF. The chain is built from TRBV6-2 or TRBV6-3 and TRBJ2-1, with 7 bases matching TRBD1. V trimming: 0 bases; J trimming: 1 base; junction bases outside the gene matches: 3. This CDR3 has 16 residues. Germline V lookup: CDR1 MNHEY, CDR2 SVGEGT.

This rearrangement joins TRBV6-5 to TRBJ2-4, with 8 bases fitting TRBD1. TRBJ2-5 matches the DNA end more closely, so the J call is doubtful. CDR3 size: 12 residues. Germline loops: CDR1 MNHEY, CDR2 SVGAGI. As DNA, the CDR3 is TGTGCCATCGGACAGGGACGAGAGACCCAGTACTTC. Its translation is CAIGQGRETQYF.

V is TRBV7-2 and J is TRBJ2-1; 7 bases map to TRBD2. CDR1 is SGHTA and CDR2 is FQGNSA in the germline V gene. There are 15 residues in the CDR3. The V and J ends lost 5 bases and 4 bases, in that order; junction bases with no gene match: 8. Here the CDR3 reads CASSPYVGGYNEQFF. The CDR3 DNA follows: TGTGCCAGCAGCCCCTATGTGGGGGGGTACAATGAGCAGTTCTTC.

In its sample, this clonotype was seen a few times. The rearrangement joins TRBV9 to TRBJ2-1, with 7 bases identical to TRBD1. V dropped 4 bases and J dropped 10; count of bases not matched to a gene: 8. The CDR3 runs 13 residues. Germline-derived CDR1 and CDR2 are SGDLS and YYNGEE. CDR3 protein: CASSPLGGWEQFF. CDR3 in DNA: TGTGCCAGCAGCCCCTTAGGGGGCTGGGAGCAGTTCTTC. Full variable domain (missing parts from reference TRBV9 and TRBJ2-1): DSGVTQTPKHLITATGQRVTLRCSPRSGDLSVYWYQQSLDQGLQFLIQYYNGEERAKGNILERFSAQQFPDLHSELNLSSLELGDSALYFCASSPLGGWEQFFGPGTRLTVL.

The chain is built from TRBV12-3 or TRBV12-4 and TRBJ2-3; D possibly matches TRBD1 or TRBD2 (6 bases each). Trimming shortened V by 7 bases and J by 0 bases, and 14 bases separated the two germline ends. The CDR3 consists of 15 residues. CDR3 protein: CASTQRRGSTDTQYF. The CDR3 region has the DNA TGTGCCAGCACCCAGAGGAGGGGGAGCACAGATACGCAGTATTTT.

The chain couples TRBV5-1 to TRBJ2-3; D is undetermined. CDR1 is SGHRS, CDR2 YFSETQ, per germline. V was trimmed by 3 bases and J by 0 bases, leaving 11 bases between them. CDR3 length equals 15 residues. The DNA for the CDR3 is TGCGCCAGCAGCTCTAGTCCAGCTAGCACAGATACGCAGTATTTT. This codes for CASSSSPASTDTQYF.

This clonotype has just a few counts. The chain employs TRBV29-1 and TRBJ1-6, with D maybe TRBD1 (5 bases). The V end lost 4 bases, the J end lost 5 bases, and 9 bases lay between the germline ends. Looked up from germline, CDR1 is SQVTM and CDR2 is ANQGSEA. This CDR3 contains 13 residues. CDR3 coding DNA: TGCAGCGTTGCTTGGGGCGATAATTCACCCCTCCACTTT. This codes for CSVAWGDNSPLHF.

Points on this clonotype: Just one base apart from a much larger clone, this may be a read error. It is likely a read error, because the conserved phenylalanine at the end of the CDR3 is missing. V usage is TRBV7-9 and J usage is TRBJ2-7, with 8 bases that match TRBD1. Germline V CDR1 and CDR2: SEHNR, FQNEAQ (reference sequence). Trimming removed 5 bases from V and 5 bases from J; junction bases left unmatched: 11. The CDR3 runs to 15 residues. The CDR3 nucleotides are TGTGCCAGCAGCGAAACACAGGGGGAGTCGGACGAGCAGTACTTA. Its protein product is CASSETQGESDEQYL.